This passage covers 26 T cell receptor beta chains from one sample sequenced in a study of early T cells in non-severe SARS-CoV-2 infection. TCRdb reanalysed the 5' RACE reads using MiXCR and keeps one entry per CDR3 protein. Altogether 75,000 to 80,000 distinct CDR3 sequences are present, around 10% being singletons, with the ten largest covering 9.5% to 15%. Sequencing was performed on whole blood, taken at baseline. The receptors shown here come from an adult who was a healthcare worker with PCR-confirmed SARS-CoV-2 infection or an uninfected control (not recorded which).

The chain couples TRBV7-2 to TRBJ2-5; 10 nucleotides align to TRBD2. The germline V gene has CDR1 SGHTA and CDR2 FQGNSA. V shed 5 bases and J 1 base; nucleotides not matched to a gene: 4. CDR3 length: 15 amino acids. CDR3 in amino acids: CASSHLAGGQETQYF. CDR3 DNA: TGTGCCAGCAGCCACTTAGCGGGGGGCCAAGAGACCCAGTACTTC.

The chain recombines TRBV20-1 with TRBJ2-3; 10 positions match TRBD2. V shed 6 bases and J 5 bases; nucleotides not matched to a gene: 5. The CDR3 extends over 13 amino acids. Germline lookup yields CDR1 DFQATT and CDR2 SNEGSKA (reference sequence). For the CDR3, the DNA is TGCAGTGCGGATAAGCGGGGGGGAGATACGCAGTATTTT. Protein sequence: CSADKRGGDTQYF.

The CDR3 DNA reads as TGTGCCAGCAGTCATACCAGGGGATTTACTGAAGCTTTCTTT. Translation gives CASSHTRGFTEAFF. The V and J genes are TRBV6-6 and TRBJ1-1; TRBD1 might be the D (6 bases). The ends were cut back, 5 bases at V and 5 bases at J, with 15 bases in the middle. This CDR3 region has 14 residues. Per germline, CDR1 MNHNY and CDR2 SVGAGI (reference sequence).

This clonotype has a handful of counts. The junction and the germline gene differ at one end; a read error may be behind it. The chain couples TRBV7-8 to TRBJ2-1; possible D gene TRBD2, 5 bases. Germline CDR1 is SGHVS and CDR2 is FQNEAQ. This CDR3 spans 18 amino acids. The CDR3 DNA reads as TGTGCCAGCAGCGCAGGACCTGCGGGCTCAAGCTCCTACAATGAGCAGGTCTTC. Translation gives CASSAGPAGSSSYNEQVF.

The CDR3 bases are TGTGCCAGCAGTCGGGGGGGCACCTCCTACGAGCAGTACTTC. Protein sequence: CASSRGGTSYEQYF. The J gene is TRBJ2-7, the V gene TRBV12-3 or TRBV12-4; 8 bases line up with TRBD2. The CDR3 length is 14 residues. J lost 0 bases, V lost 5 bases, and 3 bases had no gene match.

This clonotype was seen at least ten times. The genes are TRBV7-6 and TRBJ1-1; 7 positions agree with TRBD1. The V gene end was trimmed by 5 bases and the J gene end by 6 bases; junction bases not matched to a gene: 9. There are 14 residues in the CDR3. Germline V lookup: CDR1 SGHVS, CDR2 FNYEAQ. CDR3 DNA: TGTGCCAGCAGCCGCTCGTTGACAGGGTCTGAAGCTTTCTTT. This codes for CASSRSLTGSEAFF.

This clonotype appeared a few times. The chain carries TRBV10-3 and TRBJ2-2, with D possibly matching TRBD2 (5 bases). V was cut by 2 bases and J by 4 bases, with 14 bases left in between. The CDR3 sequence is 16 residues long. Looked up from germline, CDR1 is ENHRY and CDR2 is SYGVKD. The CDR3 reads CAISENEGTITGELFF. CDR3 nucleotide sequence: TGTGCCATCAGTGAGAACGAGGGAACTATCACCGGGGAGCTGTTTTTT.

This chain connects TRBV27 to TRBJ2-1; tentatively, D is TRBD1 (6 bases). CDR1 is MNHEY and CDR2 is SMNVEV in the germline V gene (reference sequence). Trimming removed 5 bases at V and 6 bases at J, with 17 bases between. The CDR3 consists of 15 residues. Written as DNA, the CDR3 is TGTGCCAGCAGTATGACAGGAATAAGTAGCAATGAGCAGTTCTTC. This encodes CASSMTGISSNEQFF.

Ten or more counts support this clonotype. The V gene is TRBV9, the J gene TRBJ2-7, with D unresolved. CDR3 length: 17 amino acids. With 0 bases removed from V and 0 bases from J, the gap between germline ends came to 16 bases. Germline V gene lookup returns CDR1 SGDLS and CDR2 YYNGEE. The CDR3 loop reads CASSVEVWIRSSYEQYF. CDR3 sequence (DNA): TGTGCCAGCAGCGTAGAAGTTTGGATCAGGAGCTCCTACGAGCAGTACTTC.

This chain links TRBV30 with TRBJ2-3; no clear D. This CDR3 has 11 amino acids. The germline V gene has CDR1 GTSNPN and CDR2 SVGIG (reference sequence). Trimming removed 3 bases at V and 6 bases at J, with 7 bases between. DNA of the CDR3: TGTGCCTGGAGGAGGCGGGATACGCAGTATTTT. Its protein is CAWRRRDTQYF.

V usage is TRBV3-1 and J usage is TRBJ2-2; 7 bases line up with TRBD1. This CDR3 comprises 15 residues. CDR1 and CDR2 from the germline V gene are LGHDT and YNNKEL (reference sequence). With 5 bases clipped from V and 4 bases from J, the junction kept 7 bases outside the gene matches. The CDR3: CASSAHRGRTGELFF. In nucleotides, the CDR3 is TGTGCCAGCAGCGCCCACAGGGGCCGCACCGGGGAGCTGTTTTTT.

Only a few counts were recorded for this clonotype. This chain uses TRBV30 with TRBJ1-5, with D unresolved. Germline V lookup: CDR1 GTSNPN, CDR2 SVGIG (reference sequence). This CDR3 has 12 amino acids. Trimming shortened V by 3 bases and J by 4 bases, and 7 bases separated the two germline ends. In DNA, the CDR3 is TGTGCCTGGAGAAAAGGGAATCAGCCCCAGCATTTT. Amino acid sequence: CAWRKGNQPQHF.

The genes are TRBV3-1 and TRBJ2-3; no definite D call. CDR3 size: 16 residues. Germline assignment: CDR1 LGHDT and CDR2 YNNKEL (reference sequence). The germline V and J ends were trimmed by 1 base and 0 bases, with 11 bases remaining between them. CDR3 bases: TGTGCCAGCAGCCAAGTCGGACCGTTTAGCACAGATACGCAGTATTTT. It specifies CASSQVGPFSTDTQYF.

This clonotype was recorded a few times. V gene TRBV9 combines with J gene TRBJ2-1; a possible D gene is TRBD1 (7 bases). Trimming took off 1 base at V and 4 bases at J, with 15 bases between the two ends. Germline CDR1 is SGDLS and CDR2 is YYNGEE. The CDR3 is made up of 16 amino acids. The CDR3 spells CASSVYLAGGYNEQFF. The CDR3 nucleotides are TGTGCCAGCAGCGTATATCTTGCAGGGGGGTACAATGAGCAGTTCTTC.

This clonotype was counted ten times or more. The chain has TRBV19 and TRBJ1-2; D ambiguous. With 10 bases removed from V and 4 bases from J, the gap between germline ends came to 10 bases. Germline loops: CDR1 LNHDA, CDR2 SQIVND (reference sequence). This CDR3 spans 11 amino acids. The CDR3 DNA follows: TGTGCCACCCGGGCCTCCTATGGCTACACCTTC. Translated, it gives CATRASYGYTF. Full variable domain (outside the CDR3, taken from reference TRBV19 and TRBJ1-2): DGGITQSPKYLFRKEGQNVTLSCEQNLNHDAMYWYRQDPGQGLRLIYYSQIVNDFQKGDIAEGYSVSREKKESFPLTVTSAQKNPTAFYLCATRASYGYTFGSGTRLTVV.

This clonotype was detected many times. The CDR3 DNA sequence: TGTGCCAGCAGCCAGGGACTAGAGCCCGGGGAGCTGTTTTTT. Residues: CASSQGLEPGELFF. The chain uses TRBV11-2 and TRBJ2-2, with 8 nucleotides matching TRBD2. V dropped 5 bases and J dropped 6; count of bases not matched to a gene: 5. Germline-derived CDR1 and CDR2 are SGHAT and FQNNGV. This CDR3 has 14 residues.

This clonotype was seen repeatedly, ten times or more. The chain employs TRBV6-2 or TRBV6-3 and TRBJ1-2, with TRBD1 matching over 7 bases. The trim removed 8 bases at V and 2 bases at J, leaving 8 bases unmatched. The CDR3 loop spans 14 amino acids. Germline assignment: CDR1 MNHEY and CDR2 SVGEGT. CDR3 residues: CASYEQGRNYGYTF. The DNA for the CDR3 is TGTGCCAGCTATGAACAGGGGCGAAACTATGGCTACACCTTC.

V gene TRBV12-3 or TRBV12-4 combines with J gene TRBJ2-3; 7 bases fit TRBD1. V trimming: 3 bases; J trimming: 6 bases; junction bases outside the gene matches: 3. The CDR3 length is 13 residues. The CDR3 loop is CASSFRDSDTQYF. The CDR3 nucleotides are TGTGCCAGCAGTTTCCGGGACAGCGATACGCAGTATTTT.

This clonotype was seen more than once but under ten times. The genes are TRBV20-1 and TRBJ1-4; D possibly corresponds to TRBD1 (6 bases). V gave up 7 bases and J gave up 5 bases, with 14 bases separating them. Germline values: CDR1 DFQATT, CDR2 SNEGSKA (reference sequence). CDR3 size: 13 residues. The CDR3 spells CSGAGGANEKLFF. The CDR3 region has the DNA TGCAGTGGGGCCGGGGGCGCGAATGAAAAACTGTTTTTT.

This clonotype came up many times. The rearrangement joins TRBV15 to TRBJ2-7; D might be TRBD2 (7 bases). The CDR3 is 16 residues long. The V and J ends lost 11 bases and 4 bases respectively, with 27 bases between them. The germline gives CDR1 LNHNV, CDR2 YYDKDF (reference sequence). For the CDR3, the DNA is TGTGCCCCGGTCACCGGGCGCGGGGGCCGCGGGTACGAGCAGTACTTC. Its protein product is CAPVTGRGGRGYEQYF.

As concerns this clonotype: With a much larger clone just one base away, this may be a read error. The J gene is TRBJ2-3, the V gene TRBV4-2; TRBD2 agrees at 9 bases. There are 18 residues in the CDR3. The germline CDR1 and CDR2 sequences are LGHNA and YNFKEQ. This CDR3 is CASSQHTAAGGNTDMQYF. The DNA of the CDR3 is TGTGCCAGCAGCCAACACACAGCAGCGGGGGGTAACACAGATATGCAGTATTTT.

This clonotype has ten or more counts. The chain uses TRBV29-1 and TRBJ1-4; 7 nucleotides agree with TRBD1. V was pared by 7 bases and J by 5 bases, with 4 bases of the junction left unmatched. Germline assignment: CDR1 SQVTM and CDR2 ANQGSEA. The CDR3 consists of 12 residues. The CDR3 DNA sequence: TGCAGCGCCACAGGGGCGAATGAAAAACTGTTTTTT. Its protein is CSATGANEKLFF.

This clonotype was detected only a few times. This chain uses TRBV3-1 with TRBJ2-2; 11 nucleotides match TRBD1. Trimming removed 6 bases from V and 8 bases from J; junction bases left unmatched: 8. Germline assignment: CDR1 LGHDT and CDR2 YNNKEL (reference sequence). CDR3 length: 15 residues. The CDR3 reads CASRDRGLSPGELFF. CDR3 nucleotides: TGTGCCAGCAGGGACAGGGGGCTCTCTCCTGGGGAGCTGTTTTTT.

The chain recombines TRBV10-3 with TRBJ1-3; unclear D gene. Germline CDR1 ENHRY, CDR2 SYGVKD. V shed 3 bases and J shed 4 bases, with 19 bases lying between them. The CDR3 contains 17 residues. CDR3 region: CAISDTFRGAWGNTIYF. The CDR3 nucleotides are TGTGCCATCAGTGATACTTTCCGTGGTGCTTGGGGAAACACCATATATTTT.

In its sample, this clonotype was seen a few times. The chain links TRBV6-4 to TRBJ2-1, with 9 bases aligning to TRBD2. CDR1 and CDR2 from the germline V gene are MRHNA and SNTAGT. Trimming took 6 bases from V and 8 from J; bases not matched to a gene: 11. This CDR3 is built from 15 residues. CDR3: CASSEEAGGRHEQFF. The DNA for the CDR3 is TGTGCCAGCAGCGAAGAGGCGGGGGGGCGCCATGAGCAGTTCTTC.

The chain joins TRBV28 to TRBJ1-1; TRBD1 matches at 7 bases. Germline CDR1 reads MDHEN; CDR2 reads SYDVKM. With 5 bases clipped from V and 11 bases from J, the junction kept 8 bases outside the gene matches. This CDR3 has 12 residues. CDR3 sequence: CASSTTGVVAFF. Written as DNA, the CDR3 is TGTGCCAGCAGTACCACAGGGGTGGTGGCTTTCTTT. Combining the CDR3 with reference TRBV28 and TRBJ1-1 gives the whole variable domain DVKVTQSSRYLVKRTGEKVFLECVQDMDHENMFWYRQDPGLGLRLIYFSYDVKMKEKGDIPEGYSVSREKKERFSLILESASTNQTSMYLCASSTTGVVAFFGQGTRLTVV.